Listed below are T cell receptor beta chains from one sample, sequenced in a study of human T cells and chemical hapten exposure. TCRdb called the RACE reads again in MiXCR, with one record for every CDR3 protein. Of about 340,000 distinct CDR3 sequences in the sample, approximately 6.3% were seen once. The specimen comprised whole blood, sampled in connection with sensitization to the hapten diphenylcyclopropenone (DPC). Receptor source: a woman younger than 30 with alopecia areata. Some clones in this sample may be carry-over from other donors' samples. Each CDR3 is given with its conserved first and last residue. The D gene is left open where the match is weak. Clone size is stated in some rows and not others, as once, few, many or a class when expanded.

D: NA; V: TRBV6-2/TRBV6-3; size: many; J: TRBJ1-5; DNA: TGTGCCAGCGGGAGACCGAATCAGCCCCAGCATTTT; CDR3: CASGRPNQPQHF
D: NA; V: TRBV2; size: many; J: TRBJ1-2; DNA: TGTGCCAGCAGTGAAGGCTCCCGTGGCTACACCTTC; CDR3: CASSEGSRGYTF
D: TRBD2; V: TRBV10-3; size: many; J: TRBJ2-3; DNA: TGTGCCATCAGTGAGCCGATAGCGGGAGACGCATCTAGCCGCAACACAGATACGCAGTATTTT; CDR3: CAISEPIAGDASSRNTDTQYF
D: NA; V: TRBV6-2/TRBV6-3; size: few; J: TRBJ2-7; DNA: TGTGCCAGCAGTTCCCGGGACCCCTTTTGGGGGCAGTACTTC; CDR3: CASSSRDPFWGQYF
D: NA; V: TRBV28; size: NA; J: TRBJ2-2; DNA: TGTGCCATTTCGCGACAGGCGTCACCGAACACCGGGGAGCTGTTTTTT; CDR3: CAISRQASPNTGELFF
D: NA; V: TRBV27; size: NA; J: TRBJ1-2; DNA: TGTGCCAGCAGTCATTACGGACAGCAGAGGTCGGGGGACTATGGCTACACCTTC; CDR3: CASSHYGQQRSGDYGYTF
D: TRBD2; V: TRBV6-2/TRBV6-3; size: NA; J: TRBJ2-3; DNA: TGTGCCAGCAGTAGAACTAACCCGGGACTACTAGCGGGAGATACGCAGTATTTT; CDR3: CASSRTNPGLLAGDTQYF
D: TRBD1; V: TRBV27; size: NA; J: TRBJ1-1; DNA: TGTGCCAGCAGTTTAACCGGGACAGGGAGAACTGAAGCTTTCTTT; CDR3: CASSLTGTGRTEAFF
D: TRBD2; V: TRBV4-1; size: few; J: TRBJ2-3; DNA: TGCGCCAGCAGCCAAGTCCCATTTCTAGCAGGATTCGGCGGGGGGGATACGCAGTATTTT; CDR3: CASSQVPFLAGFGGGDTQYF
D: TRBD2; V: TRBV4-2; size: many; J: TRBJ2-5; DNA: TGTGCCAGCAGCCAAGATGGACGGGGGGGCCAGGAGACCCAGTACTTC; CDR3: CASSQDGRGGQETQYF
D: TRBD1; V: TRBV4-3; size: few; J: TRBJ1-5; DNA: TGCGCCAGCAGCCAAGGGCGGACAGGGAATCAGCCCCAGCATTTT; CDR3: CASSQGRTGNQPQHF
D: NA; V: TRBV28; size: NA; J: TRBJ1-5; DNA: TGTGCCAGCAGTTTAAGGACACCTAGCAATCAGCCCCAGCATTTT; CDR3: CASSLRTPSNQPQHF
D: NA; V: TRBV14; size: many; J: TRBJ2-7; DNA: TGTGCCAGCAGCCAGATAACTCAGGAGTTCCACGAGCAGTACTTC; CDR3: CASSQITQEFHEQYF
D: TRBD2; V: TRBV2; size: NA; J: TRBJ2-1; DNA: TGTGCCAACTCGCCGGCGGGGGGTTACAATGAGCAGTTCTTC; CDR3: CANSPAGGYNEQFF
D: NA; V: TRBV9; size: few; J: TRBJ1-6; DNA: TGTGCCAGCAGCCCAACAGGGAAGAGTTATAATTCACCCCTCCACTTT; CDR3: CASSPTGKSYNSPLHF
D: TRBD1; V: TRBV11-2; size: few; J: TRBJ1-6; DNA: TGTGCCAGCAGCTCCCGTTCGGGACAGGGGGGCTCACCCCTCCACTTT; CDR3: CASSSRSGQGGSPLHF
D: NA; V: TRBV29-1; size: few; J: TRBJ1-2; DNA: TGCAGCGTTGAAGATCCAGAACAGCACTATGGCTACACCTTC; CDR3: CSVEDPEQHYGYTF
D: NA; V: TRBV25-1; size: many; J: TRBJ1-1; DNA: TGTGCCAGCAGTGAAGGCAGAGAGACCGCTGAAGCTTTCTTT; CDR3: CASSEGRETAEAFF
D: NA; V: TRBV28; size: NA; J: TRBJ2-7; DNA: TGTGCCAGCAGAGAGGGGTCCTACGAGCAGTACTTC; CDR3: CASREGSYEQYF
D: NA; V: TRBV7-6; size: NA; J: TRBJ1-1; DNA: TGTGCCAGCAGCTTTGGAGATGATAAAGCTTTCTTT; CDR3: CASSFGDDKAFF